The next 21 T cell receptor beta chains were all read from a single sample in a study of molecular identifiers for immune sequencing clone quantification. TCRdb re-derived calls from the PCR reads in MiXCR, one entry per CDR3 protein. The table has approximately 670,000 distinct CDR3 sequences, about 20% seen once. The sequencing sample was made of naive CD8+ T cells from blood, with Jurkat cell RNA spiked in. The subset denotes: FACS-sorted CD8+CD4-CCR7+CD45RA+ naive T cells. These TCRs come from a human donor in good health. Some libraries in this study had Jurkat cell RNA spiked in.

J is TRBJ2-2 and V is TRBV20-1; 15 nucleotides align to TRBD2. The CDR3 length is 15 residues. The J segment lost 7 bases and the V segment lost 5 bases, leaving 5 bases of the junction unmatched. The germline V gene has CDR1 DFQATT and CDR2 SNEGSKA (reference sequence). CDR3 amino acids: CSASGLAGGGGELFF. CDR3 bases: TGCAGTGCTTCCGGACTAGCGGGAGGGGGCGGGGAGCTGTTTTTT.

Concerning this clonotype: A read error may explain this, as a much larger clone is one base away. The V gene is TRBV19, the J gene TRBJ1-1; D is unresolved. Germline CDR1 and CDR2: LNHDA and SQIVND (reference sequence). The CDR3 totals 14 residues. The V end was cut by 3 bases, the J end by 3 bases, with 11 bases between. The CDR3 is CASSIGRHYTEAFF. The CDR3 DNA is TGTGCCAGTAGTATTGGGAGACATTACACTGAAGCTTTCTTT.

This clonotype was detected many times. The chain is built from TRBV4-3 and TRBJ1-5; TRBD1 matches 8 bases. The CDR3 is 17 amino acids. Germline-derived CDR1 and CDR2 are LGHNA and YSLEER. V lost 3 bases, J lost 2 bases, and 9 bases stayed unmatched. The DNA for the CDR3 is TGCGCCAGCAGCCAGGACAGGGTACAGGACGGCAATCAGCCCCAGCATTTT. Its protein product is CASSQDRVQDGNQPQHF.

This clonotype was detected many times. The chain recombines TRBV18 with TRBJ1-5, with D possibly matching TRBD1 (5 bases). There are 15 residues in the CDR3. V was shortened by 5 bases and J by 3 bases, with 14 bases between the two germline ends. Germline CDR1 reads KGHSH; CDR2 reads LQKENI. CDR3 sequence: CASSSGRIFNQPQHF. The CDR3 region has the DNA TGTGCCAGCTCATCGGGACGGATTTTCAATCAGCCCCAGCATTTT.

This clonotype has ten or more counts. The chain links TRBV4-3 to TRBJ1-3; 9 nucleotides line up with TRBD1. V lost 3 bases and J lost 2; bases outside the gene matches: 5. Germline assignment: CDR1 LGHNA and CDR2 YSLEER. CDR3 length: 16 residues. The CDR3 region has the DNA TGCGCCAGCAGCCATGGGACAGGGTTTACTGGAAACACCATATATTTT. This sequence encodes CASSHGTGFTGNTIYF.

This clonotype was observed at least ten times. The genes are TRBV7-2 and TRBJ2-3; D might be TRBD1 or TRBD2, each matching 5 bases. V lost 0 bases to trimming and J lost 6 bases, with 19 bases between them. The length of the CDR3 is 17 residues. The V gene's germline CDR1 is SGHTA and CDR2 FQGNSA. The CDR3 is CASSLAQGDTRRDTQYF. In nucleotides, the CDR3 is TGTGCCAGCAGCTTAGCCCAGGGCGACACAAGGAGGGATACGCAGTATTTT.

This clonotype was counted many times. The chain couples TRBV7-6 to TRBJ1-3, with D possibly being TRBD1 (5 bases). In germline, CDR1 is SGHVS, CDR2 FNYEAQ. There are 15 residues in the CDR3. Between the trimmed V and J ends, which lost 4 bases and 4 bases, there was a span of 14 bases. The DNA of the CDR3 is TGTGCCAGCAGCTCCATGCAGGGAATCGGAAACACCATATATTTT. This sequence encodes CASSSMQGIGNTIYF. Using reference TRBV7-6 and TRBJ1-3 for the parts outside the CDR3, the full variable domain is GAGVSQSPRYKVTKRGQDVALRCDPISGHVSLYWYRQALGQGPEFLTYFNYEAQQDKSGLPNDRFSAERPEGSISTLTIQRTEQRDSAMYRCASSSMQGIGNTIYFGEGSWLTVV.

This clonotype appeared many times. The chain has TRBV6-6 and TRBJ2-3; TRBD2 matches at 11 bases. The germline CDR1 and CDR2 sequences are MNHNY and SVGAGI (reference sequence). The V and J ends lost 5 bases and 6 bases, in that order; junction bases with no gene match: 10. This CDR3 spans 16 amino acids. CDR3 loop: CASSNPGLAVSDTQYF. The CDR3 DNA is TGTGCCAGCAGTAACCCGGGACTAGCGGTTTCCGATACGCAGTATTTT.

CDR3 DNA: TGTGCCTGGTTGACAGGGAAAGAGACCCAGTACTTC. Translating gives CAWLTGKETQYF. The V call is TRBV30, the J call TRBJ2-5; 7 bases agree with TRBD1. Germline lookup yields CDR1 GTSNPN and CDR2 SVGIG (reference sequence). This CDR3 contains 12 residues. Losses at the gene ends were 5 bases for V and 3 bases for J; bases not matched to a gene: 3.

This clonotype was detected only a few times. DNA for the CDR3: TGTGCCAGCAGCTTAATAGCGGGAGGGCCAGGGAGGAGGAAAGAGACCCAGTACTTC. Its translation is CASSLIAGGPGRRKETQYF. The chain combines TRBV11-2 with TRBJ2-5, with 11 positions matching TRBD2. This CDR3 comprises 19 residues. The germline V gene encodes CDR1 SGHAT and CDR2 FQNNGV. V lost 2 bases to trimming and J lost 3 bases; unmatched junction nucleotides: 14.

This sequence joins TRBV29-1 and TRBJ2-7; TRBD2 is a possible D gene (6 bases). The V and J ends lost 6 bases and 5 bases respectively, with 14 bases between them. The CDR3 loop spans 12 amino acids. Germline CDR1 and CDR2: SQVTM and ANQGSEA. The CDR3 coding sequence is TGCAGCGTGGCGGGACTTAATAACGAGCAGTACTTC. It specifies CSVAGLNNEQYF.

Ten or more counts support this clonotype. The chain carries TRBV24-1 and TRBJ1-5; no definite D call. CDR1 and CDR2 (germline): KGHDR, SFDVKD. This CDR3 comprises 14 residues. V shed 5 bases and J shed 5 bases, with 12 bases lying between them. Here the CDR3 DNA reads TGTGCCACCAGTGGTGTCGGTCCCGATCAGCCCCAGCATTTT. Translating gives CATSGVGPDQPQHF.

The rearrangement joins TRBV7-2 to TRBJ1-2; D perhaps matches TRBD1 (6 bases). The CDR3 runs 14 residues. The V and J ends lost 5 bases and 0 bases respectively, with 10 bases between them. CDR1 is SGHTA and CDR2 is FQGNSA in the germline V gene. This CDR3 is CASSPRGANYGYTF. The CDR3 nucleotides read TGTGCCAGCAGCCCCAGGGGCGCTAACTATGGCTACACCTTC. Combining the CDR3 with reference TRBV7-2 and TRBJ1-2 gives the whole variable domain GAGVSQSPSNKVTEKGKDVELRCDPISGHTALYWYRQSLGQGLEFLIYFQGNSAPDKSGLPSDRFSAERTGGSVSTLTIQRTQQEDSAVYLCASSPRGANYGYTFGSGTRLTVV.

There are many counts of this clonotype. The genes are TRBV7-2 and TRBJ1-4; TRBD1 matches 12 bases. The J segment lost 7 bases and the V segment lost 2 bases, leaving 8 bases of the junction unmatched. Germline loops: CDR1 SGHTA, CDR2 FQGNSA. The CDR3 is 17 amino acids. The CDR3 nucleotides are TGTGCCAGCAGCTTATGGGGACAGGGGGCTAGTAGTGAAAAACTGTTTTTT. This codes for CASSLWGQGASSEKLFF. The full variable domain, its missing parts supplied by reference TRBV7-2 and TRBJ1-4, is GAGVSQSPSNKVTEKGKDVELRCDPISGHTALYWYRQSLGQGLEFLIYFQGNSAPDKSGLPSDRFSAERTGGSVSTLTIQRTQQEDSAVYLCASSLWGQGASSEKLFFGSGTQLSVL.

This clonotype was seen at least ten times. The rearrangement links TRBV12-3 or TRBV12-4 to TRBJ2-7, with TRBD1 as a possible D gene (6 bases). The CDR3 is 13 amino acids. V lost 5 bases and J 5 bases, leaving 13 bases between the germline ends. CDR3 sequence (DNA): TGTGCCAGCAGTGATCAGCAGGGGCACGAGCAGTACTTC. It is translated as CASSDQQGHEQYF.

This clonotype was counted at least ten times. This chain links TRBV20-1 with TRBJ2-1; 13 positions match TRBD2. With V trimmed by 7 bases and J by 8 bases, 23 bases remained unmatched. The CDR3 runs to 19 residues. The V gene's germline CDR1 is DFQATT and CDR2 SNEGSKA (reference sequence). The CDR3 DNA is TGCAGTGGAAGCGAGGAAGTGGGGACTAGCGGGGAAACTGGGGATGAGCAGTTCTTC. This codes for CSGSEEVGTSGETGDEQFF.

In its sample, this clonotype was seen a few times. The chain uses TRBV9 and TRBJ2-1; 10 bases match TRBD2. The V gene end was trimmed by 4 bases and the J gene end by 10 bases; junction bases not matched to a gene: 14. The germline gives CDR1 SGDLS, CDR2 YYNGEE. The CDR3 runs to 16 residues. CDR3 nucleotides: TGTGCCAGCAGCCCTATCTTGAGCGGGGGGGCCTTCGAGCAGTTCTTC. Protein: CASSPILSGGAFEQFF.

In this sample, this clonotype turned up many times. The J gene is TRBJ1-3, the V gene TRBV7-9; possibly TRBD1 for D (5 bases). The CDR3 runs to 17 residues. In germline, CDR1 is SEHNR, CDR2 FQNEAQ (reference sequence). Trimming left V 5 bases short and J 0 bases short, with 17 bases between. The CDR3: CASSPPHRSSSGNTIYF. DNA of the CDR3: TGTGCCAGCAGCCCCCCTCACAGGTCGAGCTCTGGAAACACCATATATTTT. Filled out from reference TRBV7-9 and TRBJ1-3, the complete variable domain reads DTGVSQNPRHKITKRGQNVTFRCDPISEHNRLYWYRQTLGQGPEFLTYFQNEAQLEKSRLLSDRFSAERPKGSFSTLEIQRTEQGDSAMYLCASSPPHRSSSGNTIYFGEGSWLTVV.

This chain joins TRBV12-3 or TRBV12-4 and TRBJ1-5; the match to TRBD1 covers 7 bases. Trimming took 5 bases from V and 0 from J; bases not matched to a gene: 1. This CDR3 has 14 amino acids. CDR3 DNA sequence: TGTGCCAGCAGTGGGACAGCTAGCAATCAGCCCCAGCATTTT. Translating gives CASSGTASNQPQHF.

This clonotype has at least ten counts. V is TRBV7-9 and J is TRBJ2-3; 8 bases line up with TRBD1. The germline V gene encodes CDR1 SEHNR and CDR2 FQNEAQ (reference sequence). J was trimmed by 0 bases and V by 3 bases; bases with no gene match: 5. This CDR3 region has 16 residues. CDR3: CASSFIRGRSTDTQYF. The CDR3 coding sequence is TGTGCCAGCAGCTTCATCAGGGGGCGAAGCACAGATACGCAGTATTTT.

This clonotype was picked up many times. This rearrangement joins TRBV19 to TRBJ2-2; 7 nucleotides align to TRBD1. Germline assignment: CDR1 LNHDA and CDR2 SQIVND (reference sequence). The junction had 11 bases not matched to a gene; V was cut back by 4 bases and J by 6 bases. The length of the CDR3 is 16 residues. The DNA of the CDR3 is TGTGCCAGTAGTACCACGACAGGGCGGGCCGCCGGGGAGCTGTTTTTT. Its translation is CASSTTTGRAAGELFF.